The 15 T cell receptor beta chains presented below share a single source sample, sequenced in a study of T cell repertoires in cytomegalovirus infection. TCRdb re-called the reads through MiXCR, storing one row per CDR3 protein. The sample has around 170,000 distinct CDR3 sequences; around 15% are singletons. The material sequenced was PBMCs. These receptors came from a human donor in good health (CMV status not recorded). Some clones in this sample may be carry-over from other donors' samples.

The table lists this clonotype with a few counts. The rearrangement links TRBV29-1 to TRBJ2-7; D is perhaps TRBD1 (5 bases). The CDR3 length is 12 residues. The germline CDR1 and CDR2 sequences are SQVTM and ANQGSEA. Trimming shortened V by 4 bases and J by 2 bases, and 9 bases separated the two germline ends. The DNA of the CDR3 is TGCAGCGTTGGGGGCACTGCCTACGAGCAGTACTTC. Its protein is CSVGGTAYEQYF.

The rearrangement uses TRBV15 and TRBJ1-1; D is unclear. The length of the CDR3 is 13 residues. Germline V gene data show CDR1 as LNHNV and CDR2 as YYDKDF (reference sequence). V dropped 1 base and J dropped 4 bases, with 7 bases sitting between them. The CDR3 nucleotides are TGTGCCACCAGCAGAGTGGGCAGCACTGAAGCTTTCTTT. Amino acids: CATSRVGSTEAFF.

This clonotype was counted ten times or more. This chain links TRBV7-3 with TRBJ2-5; TRBD1 agrees at 7 bases. The CDR3 has 15 amino acids. J was trimmed by 0 bases and V by 4 bases; bases with no gene match: 5. Per germline, CDR1 SGHTA and CDR2 FQGTGA. The CDR3 DNA is TGTGCCAGCAGCTCTTCCGGGACAGACCAAGAGACCCAGTACTTC. This sequence encodes CASSSSGTDQETQYF.

This clonotype was counted ten times or more. The chain links TRBV7-2 to TRBJ2-7; 12 positions match TRBD2. Per the germline V gene, CDR1 is SGHTA and CDR2 is FQGNSA. V shed 6 bases and J 4 bases; nucleotides not matched to a gene: 13. This CDR3 is built from 17 residues. This chain's CDR3 is CASRPLLGLAGLYEQYF. CDR3 sequence (DNA): TGTGCCAGCAGACCCCTCCTCGGACTAGCGGGGTTATACGAGCAGTACTTC.

The chain combines TRBV28 with TRBJ2-5, with D tentatively TRBD1 or TRBD2 (5 bases each). V lost 10 bases to trimming and J lost 3 bases, with 15 bases between them. Per germline, CDR1 MDHEN and CDR2 SYDVKM. The CDR3 contains 13 residues. The CDR3 DNA reads TGTGCCATTCGACGGGGCCCAGAAGAGACCCAGTACTTC. Translating gives CAIRRGPEETQYF.

This clonotype was counted at least ten times. V usage is TRBV7-2 and J usage is TRBJ2-7; TRBD2 agrees at 13 bases. V was clipped by 3 bases and J by 0 bases; unmatched bases: 11. Germline-derived CDR1 and CDR2 are SGHTA and FQGNSA. This CDR3 contains 19 residues. The CDR3 DNA follows: TGTGCCAGCAGCTTTTTACCGGGACTAGCGGGGCCCAGCTCCTACGAGCAGTACTTC. This translates into CASSFLPGLAGPSSYEQYF.

This chain links TRBV6-8 with TRBJ2-7; D not certain. Trimming pared 2 bases from V and 5 bases from J, leaving 13 bases between. Germline V gene sequence: CDR1 MNHGY, CDR2 SAAAGT. The CDR3 extends over 14 amino acids. As DNA, the CDR3 is TGTGCCAGCAGTTACCCCCGACAAGGCGACGAGCAGTACTTC. Its translation: CASSYPRQGDEQYF.

This clonotype was seen many times. The V and J genes are TRBV7-3 and TRBJ2-3; D unresolved. Germline values: CDR1 SGHTA, CDR2 FQGTGA. The germline V and J ends were trimmed by 1 base and 0 bases, with 8 bases remaining between them. This CDR3 is built from 15 residues. The CDR3 sequence: CASSLIGSSTDTQYF. Written as DNA, the CDR3 is TGTGCCAGCAGCTTAATAGGCTCTAGCACAGATACGCAGTATTTT.

This clonotype appeared a few times. The genes are TRBV18 and TRBJ2-2; 9 bases are a match to TRBD1. V trimming: 5 bases; J trimming: 5 bases; junction bases outside the gene matches: 9. The CDR3 runs 16 residues. Germline V CDR1 and CDR2: KGHSH, LQKENI. The CDR3 region has the DNA TGTGCCAGCTCATCAGCCGGGACAGGGCATACCGGGGAGCTGTTTTTT. It encodes CASSSAGTGHTGELFF.

This clonotype was picked up many times. The chain carries TRBV29-1 and TRBJ2-7; TRBD1 might be the D (6 bases). Per the germline V gene, CDR1 is SQVTM and CDR2 is ANQGSEA. V was clipped by 6 bases and J by 2 bases, with 14 bases between them. This CDR3 has 13 amino acids. The CDR3 region is CSVNRDTPYEQYF. In DNA, the CDR3 is TGCAGCGTCAACCGGGACACTCCCTACGAGCAGTACTTC.

This clonotype was seen at least ten times. CDR3 coding DNA: TGTGCCAGCAGCCCCCGACTCCGGACAGGGGGCGACTATGGCTACACCTTC. Amino acids: CASSPRLRTGGDYGYTF. The chain combines TRBV7-2 with TRBJ1-2, with TRBD1 matching over 11 bases. CDR1 SGHTA and CDR2 FQGNSA come from the germline V gene. V lost 5 bases to trimming and J lost 3 bases; unmatched junction nucleotides: 11. This CDR3 contains 17 residues.

This clonotype showed up many times. The V gene is TRBV7-9, the J gene TRBJ2-1; 7 bases align to TRBD2. Germline CDR1 and CDR2: SEHNR and FQNEAQ (reference sequence). The CDR3 runs to 15 residues. The J segment lost 8 bases and the V segment lost 4 bases, leaving 11 bases of the junction unmatched. CDR3: CASSSSGTARDEQFF. The CDR3 DNA is TGTGCCAGCAGCTCAAGCGGGACCGCGAGAGATGAGCAGTTCTTC.

The J gene is TRBJ2-7, the V gene TRBV12-3 or TRBV12-4; 9 nucleotides agree with TRBD1. The CDR3 has 14 amino acids. After removal of 3 bases from V and 5 bases from J, the junction contained 5 bases not matched to a gene. Written as DNA, the CDR3 is TGTGCCAGCAGTTTTTGGGACAGGGTCCACGAGCAGTACTTC. This encodes CASSFWDRVHEQYF.

This clonotype was counted ten times or more. The chain has TRBV6-1 and TRBJ2-7; 9 positions match TRBD2. Germline loops: CDR1 MNHNS, CDR2 SASEGT. The CDR3 runs 15 residues. Trimming took 5 bases from V and 1 from J; bases not matched to a gene: 6. CDR3 coding DNA: TGTGCCAGCAGTCTAGCGGGACCGCCGTCCTACGAGCAGTACTTC. This codes for CASSLAGPPSYEQYF.

This clonotype was recorded many times. The gene calls are TRBV29-1 and TRBJ1-2; TRBD1 matches 9 bases. This CDR3 region has 13 residues. Germline CDR1 SQVTM, CDR2 ANQGSEA. V was pared by 6 bases and J by 1 base, with 3 bases of the junction left unmatched. The CDR3 loop reads CSVRQGDNYGYTF. As DNA, the CDR3 is TGCAGCGTCCGACAGGGGGATAACTATGGCTACACCTTC.